Below, 20 T cell receptor beta chains from the same sample are listed, as sequenced in a study of cytomegalovirus exposure and HLA in healthy donors. 13 Jbeta primers and 60 Vbeta primers were used for the PCR. Method: immunoSEQ multiplex PCR; TCRdb's copy keeps in-frame clones and lacks some. This sample's table has under 150,000 clones. Sequenced material: PBMCs. The receptors stem from a woman in her forties in good health and CMV-seronegative.

This rearrangement joins TRBV11-3 to TRBJ2-5; 8 bases align to TRBD2. The V gene's germline CDR1 is SGHNT and CDR2 YENEEA. J was trimmed by 4 bases and V by 2 bases; bases with no gene match: 12. The CDR3 loop spans 17 amino acids. The CDR3 reads CASSLYRGGRGLETQYF. The CDR3 coding sequence is TGTGCCAGCAGCTTATATCGGGGGGGTCGGGGTCTAGAGACCCAGTACTTC.

This chain uses TRBV28 with TRBJ1-3; D might be TRBD1 (6 bases). Trimming stripped 6 bases from V and 0 bases from J, with 21 bases between. Per the germline V gene, CDR1 is MDHEN and CDR2 is SYDVKM. This CDR3 is 18 amino acids long. The CDR3 loop reads CASRNWGGQSLSGNTIYF. CDR3 bases: TGTGCCAGCAGAAACTGGGGGGGGCAGTCCCTCTCTGGAAACACCATATATTTT.

This chain joins TRBV21-1 and TRBJ2-3; TRBD1 is taken as the D call from the table, unchecked against the DNA. TRBV21-1 is a pseudogene. This CDR3 has 13 residues. The CDR3 DNA reads as TGTGCCAGCAGCAGACCTTTCAGGGATACGCAGTATTTT. Its protein product is CASSRPFRDTQYF.

The chain joins TRBV10-3 to TRBJ2-2; D perhaps matches TRBD2 (5 bases). From germline, CDR1 is ENHRY and CDR2 SYGVKD. The germline V and J ends were trimmed by 7 bases and 2 bases, with 14 bases remaining between them. The CDR3 is 15 amino acids. CDR3 DNA sequence: TGTGCCATCAAAACGAGGGAATCTAACACCGGGGAGCTGTTTTTT. Protein product: CAIKTRESNTGELFF.

The V and J genes are TRBV15 and TRBJ1-6; unclear D gene. Between the trimmed V and J ends, which lost 0 bases and 7 bases, there was a span of 13 bases. The CDR3 covers 16 residues. The germline V gene encodes CDR1 LNHNV and CDR2 YYDKDF (reference sequence). CDR3 sequence reads: CATSREGRAANSPLHF. The CDR3 DNA follows: TGTGCCACCAGCAGAGAGGGCAGAGCCGCAAATTCACCCCTCCACTTT.

The CDR3 here is CASSAYRGISNQPQHF. The CDR3 DNA reads as TGTGCCAGCAGTGCTTACAGGGGGATTAGCAATCAGCCCCAGCATTTT. The chain couples TRBV6-1 to TRBJ1-5; the match to TRBD1 covers 8 bases. Per the germline V gene, CDR1 is MNHNS and CDR2 is SASEGT. This CDR3 spans 16 amino acids. Losses at the gene ends were 4 bases for V and 0 bases for J; bases not matched to a gene: 5.

V usage is TRBV2 and J usage is TRBJ1-2, with TRBD1 matching 8 bases. From germline, CDR1 is SNHLY and CDR2 FYNNEI. The CDR3 runs to 12 residues. V was pared by 3 bases and J by 9 bases, with 3 bases of the junction left unmatched. The CDR3 reads CASSDGQGSYTF. CDR3 nucleotides: TGTGCCAGCAGTGATGGACAGGGCAGCTACACCTTC.

V is TRBV28 and J is TRBJ1-5; no definite D call. CDR3 length equals 16 residues. V was cut by 3 bases and J by 0 bases, with 12 bases left in between. CDR1 and CDR2 from the germline V gene are MDHEN and SYDVKM. The chain's CDR3 is CASSFLSRRSNQPQHF. The CDR3 DNA is TGTGCCAGCAGTTTCTTGTCGCGGCGTAGCAATCAGCCCCAGCATTTT.

The chain uses TRBV5-8 and TRBJ1-2; 10 bases map to TRBD1. Germline loops: CDR1 SGHTS, CDR2 YDEGEE. V trimming: 4 bases; J trimming: 4 bases; junction bases outside the gene matches: 4. The CDR3 totals 14 residues. CDR3 in DNA: TGTGCCAGCAGCGTGACAGGGGGCGTCTATGGCTACACCTTC. It codes for CASSVTGGVYGYTF.

The chain uses TRBV7-9 and TRBJ1-4; D remains ambiguous. The CDR3 has 14 amino acids. With 2 bases removed from V and 2 bases from J, the gap between germline ends came to 6 bases. Germline V gene data show CDR1 as SEHNR and CDR2 as FQNEAQ (reference sequence). The CDR3 region is CASSLIRTNEKLFF. The DNA of the CDR3 is TGTGCCAGCAGCTTAATACGGACTAATGAAAAACTGTTTTTT.

A note on this clone: This CDR3 is also generated by other DNA sequences in the sample. This rearrangement joins TRBV4-1 to TRBJ1-5; 7 positions match TRBD1. V shed 4 bases, J shed 3 bases, and the junction held 3 bases outside the gene matches. CDR1 and CDR2 from the germline V gene are MGHRA and YSYEKL. The CDR3 length is 14 residues. CDR3 bases: TGCGCCAGCAGCCCAGGACAGGTCAATCAGCCCCAGCATTTT. Protein sequence: CASSPGQVNQPQHF.

This chain connects TRBV6-4 to TRBJ2-1, with TRBD2 identical over 9 bases. Germline V gives CDR1 MRHNA, CDR2 SNTAGT. V gave up 3 bases and J gave up 8 bases; unmatched junction bases: 8. The CDR3 totals 15 residues. The CDR3 protein is CASSESRGGGDEQFF. CDR3 bases: TGTGCCAGCAGTGAATCGCGGGGGGGAGGGGATGAGCAGTTCTTC.

This chain links TRBV2 with TRBJ1-4; D may be TRBD1 (6 bases). The CDR3 is 14 amino acids. Trimming cost V 4 bases and J 7 bases, with 13 bases left between them. Germline assignment: CDR1 SNHLY and CDR2 FYNNEI. The CDR3 region has the DNA TGTGCCAGCAGTGGGGGGGGGCGGATTGAAAAACTGTTTTTT. This codes for CASSGGGRIEKLFF. Filled out from reference TRBV2 and TRBJ1-4, the complete variable domain reads EPEVTQTPSHQVTQMGQEVILRCVPISNHLYFYWYRQILGQKVEFLVSFYNNEISEKSEIFDDQFSVERPDGSNFTLKIRSTKLEDSAMYFCASSGGGRIEKLFFGSGTQLSVL.

The genes are TRBV9 and TRBJ2-7, with TRBD1 as a possible D gene (5 bases). V lost 3 bases and J lost 2, with 21 bases in between. The CDR3 consists of 17 residues. The germline V gene encodes CDR1 SGDLS and CDR2 YYNGEE. The chain's CDR3 is CASSEHSPARQPYEQYV. The CDR3, as DNA: TGTGCCAGCAGCGAACACAGCCCGGCGAGACAGCCCTACGAGCAGTACGTC.

CDR3 loop: CASRPTGWHGYTF. The CDR3 nucleotides read TGCGCCAGCAGACCCACAGGTTGGCATGGCTACACCTTC. The chain carries TRBV5-1 and TRBJ1-2; D is possibly TRBD1 (5 bases). CDR3 length: 13 amino acids. The ends were cut back, 5 bases at V and 6 bases at J, with 14 bases in the middle. The germline CDR1 and CDR2 sequences are SGHRS and YFSETQ. Combining the CDR3 with reference TRBV5-1 and TRBJ1-2 gives the whole variable domain KAGVTQTPRYLIKTRGQQVTLSCSPISGHRSVSWYQQTPGQGLQFLFEYFSETQRNKGNFPGRFSGRQFSNSRSEMNVSTLELGDSALYLCASRPTGWHGYTFGSGTRLTVV.

The J gene is TRBJ1-5, the V gene TRBV5-8, with 7 nucleotides matching TRBD1. CDR1 is SGHTS, CDR2 YDEGEE, per germline. J was trimmed by 1 base and V by 1 base; bases with no gene match: 2. CDR3 length equals 15 residues. The DNA of the CDR3 is TGTGCCAGCAGCTTGCGACAGGGAAGCAATCAGCCCCAGCATTTT. Protein: CASSLRQGSNQPQHF.

As for this clone: The same CDR3 is also encoded by other DNA sequences in this sample. The rearrangement joins TRBV5-1 to TRBJ2-5; TRBD1 is a possible D gene (5 bases). CDR3 size: 14 residues. V was trimmed by 0 bases and J by 1 base, leaving 7 bases between them. The germline gives CDR1 SGHRS, CDR2 YFSETQ. In DNA, the CDR3 is TGCGCCAGCAGCTTGGGGCAGGGCCAAGAGACCCAGTACTTC. Translation: CASSLGQGQETQYF.

This sequence joins TRBV5-1 and TRBJ1-2, with 9 bases identical to TRBD1. The V and J ends lost 0 bases and 6 bases, in that order; junction bases with no gene match: 6. The V gene's germline CDR1 is SGHRS and CDR2 YFSETQ. This CDR3 is 15 amino acids long. CDR3 protein: CASSLGQGEGDGYTF. The DNA of the CDR3 is TGCGCCAGCAGCTTGGGACAGGGGGAAGGGGATGGCTACACCTTC.

This rearrangement joins TRBV5-1 to TRBJ1-5; a possible D gene is TRBD1 (5 bases). Trimming removed 2 bases from V and 5 bases from J, with 14 bases in between. The CDR3 has 15 residues. CDR1 SGHRS and CDR2 YFSETQ come from the germline V gene. The CDR3 loop reads CASSLTGRPDQPQHF. The CDR3 DNA follows: TGCGCCAGCAGCTTAACAGGTCGACCCGATCAGCCCCAGCATTTT.

The chain is built from TRBV27 and TRBJ2-7; the match to TRBD2 covers 8 bases. Germline CDR1 and CDR2: MNHEY and SMNVEV (reference sequence). V lost 6 bases to trimming and J lost 5 bases; unmatched junction nucleotides: 9. This CDR3 spans 14 amino acids. In nucleotides, the CDR3 is TGTGCCAGCAGGGACAGCGGGGGATATGACGAGCAGTACTTC. Translated: CASRDSGGYDEQYF.